This T cell receptor beta chain was found in a study of spatial heterogeneity in lung cancer. The wider study: Each time, sequencing found more beta-chain sequences than alpha-chain sequences.

This clonotype was seen many times. What it binds is not known. Study-level results: Blood showed ubiquitous tumor TCRs more often at resection than at routine follow-up.

In the library, each TCR cDNA molecule bore its own unique molecular identifier. TCRdb re-called the 5' RACE reads through MiXCR, storing one row per CDR3 protein. The data show tens of thousands of distinct CDR3 sequences, with approximately 12% seen just once and roughly 4.2% held by the top ten. Between the trimmed V and J ends, which lost 3 bases and 1 base, there was a span of 10 bases. In germline, CDR1 is SGHDT, CDR2 YYEEEE. CDR3 size: 14 residues. The time point: sample taken at primary tumor resection. The input material, whole RNA from tumor, nontumor lung or frozen PBMC, was sequenced unsorted. 72 TRACERx patients with early, untreated non-small cell lung cancer donated samples.

The chain combines TRBV5-6 with TRBJ1-1, with unresolved D. This sample comprised PBMCs, obtained at surgery. The clonotype was recovered from a male donor with early-stage non-small cell lung cancer. Here the CDR3 reads CASSYSPANTEAFF. The CDR3 bases are TGTGCCAGCAGCTACTCACCTGCGAACACTGAAGCTTTCTTT.